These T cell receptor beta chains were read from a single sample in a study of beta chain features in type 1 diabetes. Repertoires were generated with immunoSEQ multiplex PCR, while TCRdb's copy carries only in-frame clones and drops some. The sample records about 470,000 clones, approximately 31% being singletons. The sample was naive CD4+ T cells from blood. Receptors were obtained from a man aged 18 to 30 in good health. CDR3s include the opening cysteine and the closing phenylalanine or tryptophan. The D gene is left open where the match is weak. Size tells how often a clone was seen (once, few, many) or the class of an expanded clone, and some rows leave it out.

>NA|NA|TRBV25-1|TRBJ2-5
CATQGEGRGTQYF
TGTGCCACCCAGGGGGAGGGAAGGGGGACCCAGTACTTC
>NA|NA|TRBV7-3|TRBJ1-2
CASSLLGVVGGYTF
TGTGCCAGCAGCTTGTTGGGAGTAGTAGGTGGCTACACCTTC
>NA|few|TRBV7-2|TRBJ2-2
CASSPKAIANTGELFF
TGTGCCAGCAGCCCGAAGGCAATCGCGAACACCGGGGAGCTGTTTTTT
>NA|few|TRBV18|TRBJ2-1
CASSLPVEKRFF
TGTGCCAGCTCACTCCCCGTAGAGAAGCGGTTCTTC
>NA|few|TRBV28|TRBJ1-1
CASSLTGRTSEAFF
TGTGCCAGCAGTTTAACAGGGCGTACATCTGAAGCTTTCTTT
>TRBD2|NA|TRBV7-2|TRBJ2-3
CASSSDLAVSEQYF
TGTGCCAGCAGCTCAGATCTAGCGGTATCGGAGCAGTATTTT
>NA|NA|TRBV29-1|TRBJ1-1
CSVEVVNTEAFF
TGCAGCGTTGAGGTCGTGAACACTGAAGCTTTCTTT
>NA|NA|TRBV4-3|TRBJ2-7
CASSQFTQSYEQYF
TGCGCCAGCAGCCAGTTTACGCAATCCTACGAGCAGTACTTC
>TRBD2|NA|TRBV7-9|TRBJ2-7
CASSLRGGDEQYF
TGTGCCAGCAGCTTAAGGGGAGGGGACGAGCAGTACTTC
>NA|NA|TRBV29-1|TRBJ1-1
CSPSRVSTEAFF
TGCAGCCCCAGTAGGGTGAGCACTGAAGCTTTCTTT
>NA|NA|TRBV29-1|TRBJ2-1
CSGETSSYNEQFF
TGCAGCGGTGAGACGAGCTCCTACAATGAGCAGTTCTTC
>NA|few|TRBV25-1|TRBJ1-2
CASSGEPQGIYGYTF
TGTGCCAGCAGTGGCGAACCCCAGGGGATCTATGGCTACACCTTC
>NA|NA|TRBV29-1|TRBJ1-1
CSALRGNTEAFF
TGCAGCGCCCTGAGGGGGAACACTGAAGCTTTCTTT
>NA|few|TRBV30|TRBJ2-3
CAWSARSTDTQYF
TGTGCCTGGAGTGCCAGGTCCACAGATACGCAGTATTTT
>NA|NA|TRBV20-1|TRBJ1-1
CSAHSHRDAFF
TGCAGTGCCCACTCACATCGTGACGCTTTCTTT
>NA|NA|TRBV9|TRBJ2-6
CASSVGIRQGANVLTF
TGTGCCAGCAGCGTAGGGATCAGGCAGGGGGCCAACGTCCTGACTTTC